This T cell receptor (beta chain) was captured by sequencing in a study of shared clonotypes between healthy human individuals. Libraries were prepared by immunoSEQ multiplex PCR; TCRdb keeps only in-frame clonotypes and omits some of them. The sample has around 99,000 clones, approximately 63% seen once. This CDR3 contains 13 residues. The germline V gene has CDR1 SEHNR and CDR2 FQNEAQ (reference sequence). With 8 bases removed from V and 3 bases from J, the gap between germline ends came to 13 bases. The sequencing input was memory CD8+ T cells sorted from blood. The subset here: CD45RO+ cells pooled with CCR7-negative TemRA cells. The J gene is TRBJ2-5, the V gene TRBV7-9; D possibly corresponds to TRBD1 (6 bases). This clonotype originated in a man aged 30 to 45 in good health. The CDR3 region has the DNA TGTGCCAGCGAGCTGGGACATGAAGAGACCCAGTACTTC. Its translation: CASELGHEETQYF.